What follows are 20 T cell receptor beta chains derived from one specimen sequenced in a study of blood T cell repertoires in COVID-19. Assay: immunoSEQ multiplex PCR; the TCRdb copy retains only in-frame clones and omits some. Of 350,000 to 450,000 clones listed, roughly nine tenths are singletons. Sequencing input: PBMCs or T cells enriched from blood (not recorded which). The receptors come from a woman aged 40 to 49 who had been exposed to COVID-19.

The DNA for the CDR3 is TGTGCCTGGAGGGGACACGGGGACTACGAGCAGTACTTC. As protein: CAWRGHGDYEQYF. The chain joins TRBV30 to TRBJ2-7; possibly TRBD1 for D (6 bases). Germline V gene sequence: CDR1 GTSNPN, CDR2 SVGIG (reference sequence). The CDR3 runs to 13 residues. V lost 3 bases and J 3 bases, leaving 12 bases between the germline ends.

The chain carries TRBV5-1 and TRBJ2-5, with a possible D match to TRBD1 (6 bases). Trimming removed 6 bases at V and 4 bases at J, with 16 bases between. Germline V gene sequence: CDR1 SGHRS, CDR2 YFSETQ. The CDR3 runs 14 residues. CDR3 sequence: CASTRAGAGETQYF. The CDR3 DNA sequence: TGCGCCAGCACCCGAGCAGGGGCGGGAGAGACCCAGTACTTC.

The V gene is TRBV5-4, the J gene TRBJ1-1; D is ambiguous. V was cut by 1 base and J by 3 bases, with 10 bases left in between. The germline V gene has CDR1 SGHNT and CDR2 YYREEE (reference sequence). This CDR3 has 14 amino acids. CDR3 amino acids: CASSLPGSHTEAFF. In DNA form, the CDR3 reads TGTGCCAGCAGCTTGCCGGGGAGTCACACTGAAGCTTTCTTT.

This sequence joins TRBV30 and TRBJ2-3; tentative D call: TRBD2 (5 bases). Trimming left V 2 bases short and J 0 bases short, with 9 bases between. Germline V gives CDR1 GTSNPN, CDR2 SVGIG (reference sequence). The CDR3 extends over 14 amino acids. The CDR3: CAWSPGYSTDTQYF. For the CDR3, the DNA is TGTGCCTGGAGTCCGGGGTATAGCACAGATACGCAGTATTTT.

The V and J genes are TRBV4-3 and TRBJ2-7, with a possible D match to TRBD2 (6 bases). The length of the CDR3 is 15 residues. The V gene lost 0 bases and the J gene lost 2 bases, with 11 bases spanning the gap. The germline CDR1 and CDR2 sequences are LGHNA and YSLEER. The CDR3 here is CASSQDSGLTYEQYF. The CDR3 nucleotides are TGCGCCAGCAGCCAAGATAGCGGCCTAACCTACGAGCAGTACTTC.

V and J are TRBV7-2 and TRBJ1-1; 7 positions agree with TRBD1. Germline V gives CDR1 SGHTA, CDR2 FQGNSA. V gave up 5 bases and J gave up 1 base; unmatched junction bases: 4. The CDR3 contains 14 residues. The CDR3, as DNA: TGTGCCAGCAGCCTACGGGACAGGAACACTGAAGCTTTCTTT. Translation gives CASSLRDRNTEAFF.

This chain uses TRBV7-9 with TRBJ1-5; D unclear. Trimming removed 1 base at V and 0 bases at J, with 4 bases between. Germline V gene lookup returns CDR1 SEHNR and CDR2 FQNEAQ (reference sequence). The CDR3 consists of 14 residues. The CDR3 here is CASSLVSSNQPQHF. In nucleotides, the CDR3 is TGTGCCAGCAGCTTAGTGAGTAGCAATCAGCCCCAGCATTTT. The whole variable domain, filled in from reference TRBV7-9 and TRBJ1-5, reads DTGVSQNPRHKITKRGQNVTFRCDPISEHNRLYWYRQTLGQGPEFLTYFQNEAQLEKSRLLSDRFSAERPKGSFSTLEIQRTEQGDSAMYLCASSLVSSNQPQHFGDGTRLSIL.

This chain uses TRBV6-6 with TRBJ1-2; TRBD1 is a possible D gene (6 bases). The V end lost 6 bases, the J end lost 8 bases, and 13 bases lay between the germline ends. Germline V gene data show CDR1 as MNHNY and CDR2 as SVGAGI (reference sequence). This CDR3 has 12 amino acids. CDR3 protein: CASRQGNGGYTF. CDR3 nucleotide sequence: TGTGCCAGCAGACAGGGCAACGGGGGCTACACCTTC.

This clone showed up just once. The CDR3 sequence: CASSFGTSGRARETQYF. The CDR3 DNA reads TGTGCCAGCAGCTTTGGGACTAGCGGGAGGGCCAGGGAGACCCAGTACTTC. This chain uses TRBV7-2 with TRBJ2-5, with TRBD2 matching 16 bases. The germline CDR1 and CDR2 sequences are SGHTA and FQGNSA. V lost 3 bases to trimming and J lost 5 bases; unmatched junction nucleotides: 6. The CDR3 runs 17 residues.

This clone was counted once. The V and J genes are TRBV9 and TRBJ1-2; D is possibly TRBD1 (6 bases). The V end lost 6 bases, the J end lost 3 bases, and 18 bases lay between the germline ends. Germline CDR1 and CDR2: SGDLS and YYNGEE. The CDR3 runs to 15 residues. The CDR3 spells CASTPGDERDYGYTF. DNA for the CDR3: TGTGCCAGCACCCCAGGGGACGAACGGGACTATGGCTACACCTTC. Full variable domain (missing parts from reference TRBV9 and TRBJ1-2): DSGVTQTPKHLITATGQRVTLRCSPRSGDLSVYWYQQSLDQGLQFLIQYYNGEERAKGNILERFSAQQFPDLHSELNLSSLELGDSALYFCASTPGDERDYGYTFGSGTRLTVV.

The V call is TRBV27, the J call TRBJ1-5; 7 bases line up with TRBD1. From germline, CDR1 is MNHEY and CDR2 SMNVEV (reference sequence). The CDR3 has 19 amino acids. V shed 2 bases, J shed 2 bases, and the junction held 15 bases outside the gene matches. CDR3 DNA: TGTGCCAGCAGTTTACGGGCTTTCCCAGGGGGGAAAGGCAATCAGCCCCAGCATTTT. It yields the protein CASSLRAFPGGKGNQPQHF.

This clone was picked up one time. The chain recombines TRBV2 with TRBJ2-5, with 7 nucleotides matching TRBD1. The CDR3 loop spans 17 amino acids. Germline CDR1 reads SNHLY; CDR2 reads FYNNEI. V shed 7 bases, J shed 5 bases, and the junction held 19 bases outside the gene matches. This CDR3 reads CASNRDRVLLRGETQYF. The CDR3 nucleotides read TGTGCCAGCAACCGAGACAGGGTCCTGCTTAGGGGGGAGACCCAGTACTTC.

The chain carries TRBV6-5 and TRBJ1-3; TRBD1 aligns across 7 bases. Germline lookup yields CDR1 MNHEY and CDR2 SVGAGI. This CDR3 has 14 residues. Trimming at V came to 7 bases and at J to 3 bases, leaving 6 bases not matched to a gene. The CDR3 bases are TGTGCCAGCACCGTTGACAGGGTTGGAAACACCATATATTTT. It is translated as CASTVDRVGNTIYF.

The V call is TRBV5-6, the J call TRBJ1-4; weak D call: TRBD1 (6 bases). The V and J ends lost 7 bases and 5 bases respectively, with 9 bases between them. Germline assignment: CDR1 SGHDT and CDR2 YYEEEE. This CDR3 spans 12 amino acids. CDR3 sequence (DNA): TGTGCCAGCGGGCAGGGGAATGAAAAACTGTTTTTT. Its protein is CASGQGNEKLFF.

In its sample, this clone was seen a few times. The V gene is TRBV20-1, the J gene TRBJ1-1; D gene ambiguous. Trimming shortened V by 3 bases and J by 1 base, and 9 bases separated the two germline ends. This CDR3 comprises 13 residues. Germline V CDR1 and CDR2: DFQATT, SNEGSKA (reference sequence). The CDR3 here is CSASRQENTEAFF. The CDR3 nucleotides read TGCAGTGCTAGTCGACAAGAGAACACTGAAGCTTTCTTT.

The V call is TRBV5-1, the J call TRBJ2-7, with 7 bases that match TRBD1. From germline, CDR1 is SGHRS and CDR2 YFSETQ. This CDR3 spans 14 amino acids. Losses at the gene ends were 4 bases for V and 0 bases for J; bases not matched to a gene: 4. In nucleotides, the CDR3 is TGCGCCAGCAGCCCGGGACAGAACTCCTACGAGCAGTACTTC. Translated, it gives CASSPGQNSYEQYF.

CDR3 nucleotides: TGTGCCAGCAGCCAAGACAGGAGAGGGATCACTGAAGCTTTCTTT. Protein: CASSQDRRGITEAFF. The rearrangement joins TRBV3-1 (or the pseudogene TRBV3-2) to TRBJ1-1; unclear D gene. Germline V gene data show CDR1 as LGHDT and CDR2 as YNNKEL (reference sequence). The CDR3 covers 15 residues. V lost 0 bases to trimming and J lost 4 bases, with 12 bases between them.

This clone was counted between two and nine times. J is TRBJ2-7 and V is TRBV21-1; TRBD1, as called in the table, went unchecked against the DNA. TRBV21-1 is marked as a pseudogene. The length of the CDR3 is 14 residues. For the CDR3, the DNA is TGTGCCAGCACCGGGACAGGGGGCGGATACGAGCAGTACTTC. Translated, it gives CASTGTGGGYEQYF.

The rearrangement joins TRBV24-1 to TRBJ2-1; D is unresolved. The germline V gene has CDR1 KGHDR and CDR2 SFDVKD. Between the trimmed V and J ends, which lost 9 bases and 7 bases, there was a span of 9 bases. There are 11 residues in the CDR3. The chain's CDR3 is CATQRLNEQFF. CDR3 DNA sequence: TGTGCCACCCAGCGTCTGAATGAGCAGTTCTTC.

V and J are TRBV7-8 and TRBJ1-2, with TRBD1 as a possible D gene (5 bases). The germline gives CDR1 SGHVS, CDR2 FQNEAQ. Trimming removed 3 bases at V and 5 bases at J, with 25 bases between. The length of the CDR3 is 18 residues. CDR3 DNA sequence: TGTGCCAGCAGCTTGCGCTTCGGATATGAGGACAAGGGATATGGCTACACCTTC. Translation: CASSLRFGYEDKGYGYTF.